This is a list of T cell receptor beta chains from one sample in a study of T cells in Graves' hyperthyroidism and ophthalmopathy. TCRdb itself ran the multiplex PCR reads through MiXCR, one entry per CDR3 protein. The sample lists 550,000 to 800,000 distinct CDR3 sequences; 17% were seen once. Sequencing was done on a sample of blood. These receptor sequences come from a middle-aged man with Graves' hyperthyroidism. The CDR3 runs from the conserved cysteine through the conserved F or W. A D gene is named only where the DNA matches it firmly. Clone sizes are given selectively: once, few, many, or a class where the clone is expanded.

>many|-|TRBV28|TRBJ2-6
CASRTASGANVLTF
TGTGCCAGCAGAACAGCCTCTGGGGCCAACGTCCTGACTTTC
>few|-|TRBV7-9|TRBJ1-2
CASSHREGYGYTF
TGTGCCAGCAGCCACAGGGAGGGCTATGGCTACACCTTC
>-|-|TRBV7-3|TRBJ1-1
CASSPWGGERAFF
TGTGCCAGCAGCCCCTGGGGAGGGGAAAGGGCTTTCTTT
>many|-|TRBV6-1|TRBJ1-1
CASSVNQGRTTEAFF
TGTGCCAGCAGCGTCAATCAGGGAAGGACCACTGAAGCTTTCTTT
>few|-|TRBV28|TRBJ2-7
CATDDRRGMAEQYF
TGTGCCACCGATGACCGGAGGGGTATGGCCGAGCAGTACTTC
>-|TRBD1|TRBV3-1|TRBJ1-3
CASSPPWGGTGGGNTIYF
TGTGCCAGCAGTCCCCCCTGGGGCGGGACAGGGGGTGGAAACACCATATATTTT
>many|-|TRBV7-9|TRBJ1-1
CASSPSLQGRTEAFF
TGTGCCAGCAGCCCCTCCTTGCAGGGAAGAACTGAAGCTTTCTTT
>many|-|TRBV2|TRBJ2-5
CASSEGGVRETQYF
TGTGCCAGCAGTGAAGGTGGGGTGAGAGAGACCCAGTACTTC
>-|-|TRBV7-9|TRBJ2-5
CASSFPGAAETQYF
TGTGCCAGCAGCTTCCCGGGGGCGGCGGAGACCCAGTACTTC
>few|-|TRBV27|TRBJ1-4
CASRGGRVNEKLFF
TGTGCCAGCAGGGGGGGGAGAGTTAATGAAAAACTGTTTTTT
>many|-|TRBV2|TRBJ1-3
CASMDSSGNTIYF
TGTGCCAGCATGGACAGCTCTGGAAACACCATATATTTT
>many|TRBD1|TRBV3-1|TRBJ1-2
CASRQQGYYGYTF
TGTGCCAGCAGACAACAGGGGTACTATGGCTACACCTTC
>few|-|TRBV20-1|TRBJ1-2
CSAPPGGGASYGYTF
TGCAGTGCTCCACCCGGGGGGGGGGCCTCCTATGGCTACACCTTC
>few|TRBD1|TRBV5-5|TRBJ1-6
CASSLRQATGGSPLHF
TGTGCCAGCAGTCTACGCCAGGCGACAGGGGGTTCACCCCTCCACTTT
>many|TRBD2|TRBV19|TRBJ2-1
CASTPGTSGRGEQFF
TGTGCCAGTACCCCCGGGACTAGCGGGAGGGGTGAGCAGTTCTTC
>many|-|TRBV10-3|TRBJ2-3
CAISGAVGSTDTQYF
TGTGCCATCAGTGGGGCGGTAGGAAGCACAGATACGCAGTATTTT
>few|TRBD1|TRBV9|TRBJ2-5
CASSVMGQMKETQYF
TGTGCCAGCAGTGTTATGGGACAGATGAAAGAGACCCAGTACTTC